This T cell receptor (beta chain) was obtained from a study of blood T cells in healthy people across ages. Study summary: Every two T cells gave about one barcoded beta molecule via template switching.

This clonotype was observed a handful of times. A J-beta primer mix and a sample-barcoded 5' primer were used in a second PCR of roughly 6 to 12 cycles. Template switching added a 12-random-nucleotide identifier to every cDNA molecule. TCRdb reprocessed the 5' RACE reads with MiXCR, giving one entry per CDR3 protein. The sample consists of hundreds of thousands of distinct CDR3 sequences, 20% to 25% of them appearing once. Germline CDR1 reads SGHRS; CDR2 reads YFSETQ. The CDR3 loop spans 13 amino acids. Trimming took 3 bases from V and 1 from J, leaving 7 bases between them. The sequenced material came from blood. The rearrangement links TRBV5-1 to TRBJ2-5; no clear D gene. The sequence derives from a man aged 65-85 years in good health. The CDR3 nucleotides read TGCGCCAGCAGCTCCAAAGGCCAAGAGACCCAGTACTTC. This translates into CASSSKGQETQYF.